The clone carrying this TCR beta chain has a handful of counts. The antigen is unknown. The data originate from a study of OX40 agonist ivuxolimab in advanced cancers. Study background: Dose-escalation patients had hepatocellular carcinoma, melanoma, renal cell or head and neck cancer. Partial responses occurred in Three dose-escalation patients, one with hepatocellular carcinoma and two with cutaneous melanoma.

Patients were ruled out by autoimmune disease history or systemic immunosuppression. Study-wide results and limits: On average, CD8+ T cells showed a greater number of expanded clones than CD4+.

Sequencing was performed with immunoSEQ multiplex PCR; in TCRdb, only in-frame clones are kept and a portion is missing. The top ten hold 0.79% of the sample, which has roughly 97,000 clones, over 85% seen once. The sample was CD4+ or CD8+ T cells sorted from blood, taken in a trial of the OX40 agonist ivuxolimab. This clonotype was sampled from an adult with an advanced solid tumor such as melanoma, head and neck, liver or kidney cancer.

The CDR3 loop reads CASSRTGGGLFF. In DNA form, the CDR3 reads TGTGCCAGCAGCCGGACAGGGGGGGGTCTGTTTTTT. The chain recombines TRBV6-1 with TRBJ1-4; 10 bases match TRBD1. The CDR3 extends over 12 amino acids. With 6 bases clipped from V and 14 bases from J, the junction kept 6 bases outside the gene matches. Germline-derived CDR1 and CDR2 are MNHNS and SASEGT.